This T cell receptor (beta chain) was sequenced in a study of neurological immune-mediated disorders. TCRdb used MiXCR to reprocess the 5' RACE reads, holding one entry per CDR3 protein. Of 25,000 to 40,000 distinct CDR3 sequences listed, around 1.5% are singletons. This clonotype was detected many times. Trimming cost V 1 base and J 3 bases; bases outside gene matches: 6. Germline V gives CDR1 LGHDT, CDR2 YNNKEL (reference sequence). The CDR3 runs to 17 residues. The chain combines TRBV3-1 with TRBJ2-1; TRBD2 agrees at 10 bases. The sample was PBMCs. This sequence was found in a woman aged 25 to 39 with multiple sclerosis. Written as DNA, the CDR3 is TGTGCCAGCAGCCAAGGGCTAGCGGGGGAACTCTACAATGAGCAGTTCTTC. As protein: CASSQGLAGELYNEQFF.